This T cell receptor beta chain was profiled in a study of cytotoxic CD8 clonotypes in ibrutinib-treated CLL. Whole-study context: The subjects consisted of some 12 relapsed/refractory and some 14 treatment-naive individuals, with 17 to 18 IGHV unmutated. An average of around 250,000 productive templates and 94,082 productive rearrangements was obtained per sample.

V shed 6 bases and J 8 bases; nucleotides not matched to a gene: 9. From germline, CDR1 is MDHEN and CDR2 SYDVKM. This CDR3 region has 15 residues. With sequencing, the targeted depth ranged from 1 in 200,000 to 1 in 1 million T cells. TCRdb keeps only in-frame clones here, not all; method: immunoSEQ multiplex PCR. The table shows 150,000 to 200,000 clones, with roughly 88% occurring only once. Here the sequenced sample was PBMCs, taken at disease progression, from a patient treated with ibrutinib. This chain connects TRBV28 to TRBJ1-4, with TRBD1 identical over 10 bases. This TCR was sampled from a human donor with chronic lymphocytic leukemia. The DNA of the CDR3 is TGTGCCAGCAGCCCCGGGACAGGGGAGATAGAAAAACTGTTTTTT. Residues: CASSPGTGEIEKLFF.